Presented here are 26 T cell receptor beta chains from one specimen sequenced in a study of blood T cell repertoires in COVID-19. Profiled with immunoSEQ multiplex PCR; TCRdb holds only in-frame clones, not every one. The sample lists approximately 62,000 clones, about 81% occurring once. Sequenced input: peripheral blood. The source is an elderly man with acute or convalescent COVID-19.

In DNA, the CDR3 is TGTGCCAGCAGCTTGTCACAGGAGAACACTGAAGCTTTCTTT. It specifies CASSLSQENTEAFF. The genes are TRBV11-2 and TRBJ1-1, with D possibly being TRBD1 (5 bases). V lost 3 bases, J lost 1 base, and 9 bases lay in between. Germline CDR1 and CDR2: SGHAT and FQNNGV. CDR3 length equals 14 residues.

The chain combines TRBV29-1 with TRBJ2-1, with 8 nucleotides matching TRBD2. The CDR3 sequence is 14 residues long. The V gene end was trimmed by 3 bases and the J gene end by 8 bases; junction bases not matched to a gene: 9. Germline V gene sequence: CDR1 SQVTM, CDR2 ANQGSEA. The CDR3 coding sequence is TGCAGCGTTGATGTCGGGGGGGCCAAGGATGAGCAGTTCTTC. Protein: CSVDVGGAKDEQFF.

J is TRBJ2-3 and V is TRBV19, with 8 positions matching TRBD1. The germline CDR1 and CDR2 sequences are LNHDA and SQIVND (reference sequence). Trimming removed 3 bases from V and 6 bases from J; junction bases left unmatched: 5. CDR3 size: 14 residues. Written as DNA, the CDR3 is TGTGCCAGTAGTATCCGACAGGGGTCCGATACGCAGTATTTT. Protein product: CASSIRQGSDTQYF.

This clone was seen once. The gene calls are TRBV4-1 and TRBJ1-2, with D possibly TRBD1 on 6 matching bases. V lost 1 base and J lost 9, with 18 bases in between. The CDR3 covers 15 residues. The germline gives CDR1 MGHRA, CDR2 YSYEKL. The CDR3 loop is CASSQGIRDTSSYTF. CDR3 DNA sequence: TGCGCCAGCAGCCAAGGTATCCGGGACACGAGTAGCTACACCTTC.

The genes are TRBV6-5 and TRBJ1-2; tentatively, D is TRBD1 (5 bases). Germline V lookup: CDR1 MNHEY, CDR2 SVGAGI. V shed 2 bases and J shed 7 bases, with 8 bases lying between them. This CDR3 is built from 12 residues. The CDR3 sequence: CASSYMGGGYTF. The CDR3 DNA is TGTGCCAGCAGTTACATGGGGGGTGGCTACACCTTC.

With regard to this clone: This CDR3 is also generated by other DNA sequences in the sample. The rearrangement uses TRBV7-2 and TRBJ1-2, with D unclear. V gave up 1 base and J gave up 4 bases, with 10 bases separating them. CDR3 length: 14 amino acids. In germline, CDR1 is SGHTA, CDR2 FQGNSA. In nucleotides, the CDR3 is TGTGCCAGCAGCTTAGGTCCGGGGAGCTATGGCTACACCTTC. Protein sequence: CASSLGPGSYGYTF.

The genes are TRBV7-9 and TRBJ1-1; TRBD1 agrees at 10 bases. The CDR3 loop spans 12 amino acids. The junction had 3 bases not matched to a gene; V was cut back by 6 bases and J by 8 bases. Germline CDR1 and CDR2: SEHNR and FQNEAQ (reference sequence). The CDR3 spells CASRLGQGEAFF. CDR3 bases: TGTGCCAGCAGACTGGGACAGGGGGAAGCTTTCTTT.

The chain employs TRBV9 and TRBJ1-6, with 8 bases matching TRBD1. The ends lost 4 bases at V and 10 bases at J; junction bases unmatched: 10. This CDR3 is built from 15 residues. Germline CDR1 and CDR2: SGDLS and YYNGEE. The CDR3 loop is CASSSRTGPESPLHF. CDR3 bases: TGTGCCAGCAGCTCCCGGACAGGGCCGGAGTCACCCCTCCACTTT.

This sequence joins TRBV5-1 and TRBJ2-1; 8 bases are shared with TRBD1. Germline assignment: CDR1 SGHRS and CDR2 YFSETQ. Germline trimming cut 5 bases from V and 2 bases from J; bases unmatched to any gene: 6. The CDR3 covers 15 residues. The CDR3 DNA reads as TGCGCCAGCAGATTTAGGACAGGGCCCTACAATGAGCAGTTCTTC. This translates into CASRFRTGPYNEQFF.

The chain uses TRBV5-4 and TRBJ1-1; 8 bases are shared with TRBD1. The CDR3 is 16 amino acids. Losses at the gene ends were 5 bases for V and 0 bases for J; bases not matched to a gene: 9. Germline V gene lookup returns CDR1 SGHNT and CDR2 YYREEE (reference sequence). Written as DNA, the CDR3 is TGTGCCAGCAGGAGGGATGTCAGGGGGCTGAACACTGAAGCTTTCTTT. This codes for CASRRDVRGLNTEAFF.

The chain recombines TRBV2 with TRBJ1-4, with D possibly TRBD1 on 5 matching bases. This CDR3 comprises 18 residues. Germline V gene sequence: CDR1 SNHLY, CDR2 FYNNEI. V shed 6 bases and J shed 7 bases, with 27 bases lying between them. DNA for the CDR3: TGTGCCAGCAGAGTCCCTAGACAGACTGCCTTCGGGGGTGAAAAACTGTTTTTT. Translated: CASRVPRQTAFGGEKLFF. Full variable domain (outside the CDR3, taken from reference TRBV2 and TRBJ1-4): EPEVTQTPSHQVTQMGQEVILRCVPISNHLYFYWYRQILGQKVEFLVSFYNNEISEKSEIFDDQFSVERPDGSNFTLKIRSTKLEDSAMYFCASRVPRQTAFGGEKLFFGSGTQLSVL.

This clone was seen only once. The CDR3 loop reads CASKSKDRAGQPQHF. The CDR3 region has the DNA TGTGCCAGTAAGTCGAAAGACAGGGCGGGCCAGCCCCAGCATTTT. The chain employs TRBV19 and TRBJ1-5, with TRBD1 matching 7 bases. V trimming: 7 bases; J trimming: 7 bases; junction bases outside the gene matches: 13. The germline V gene encodes CDR1 LNHDA and CDR2 SQIVND (reference sequence). CDR3 length equals 15 residues.

This clone was detected many times. For the CDR3, the DNA is TGTGCCAGCAGCCCCATCGAGACGGGGGGGCTCTACGAGCAGTACTTC. Its protein product is CASSPIETGGLYEQYF. This rearrangement joins TRBV11-2 to TRBJ2-7; 8 bases fit TRBD2. This CDR3 contains 16 residues. Trimming at V came to 5 bases and at J to 3 bases, leaving 12 bases not matched to a gene. CDR1 and CDR2 (germline): SGHAT, FQNNGV.

The chain uses TRBV5-1 and TRBJ2-7, with D tentatively TRBD1 (7 bases). V lost 5 bases and J 5 bases, leaving 17 bases between the germline ends. Germline V gene data show CDR1 as SGHRS and CDR2 as YFSETQ. The CDR3 covers 14 residues. CDR3 DNA: TGCGCCAGCAGTGGAGTGGAGGGGGCCCACGAGCAGTACTTC. Translating it yields CASSGVEGAHEQYF. Based on the CDR3 plus reference TRBV5-1 and TRBJ2-7, the full variable domain is KAGVTQTPRYLIKTRGQQVTLSCSPISGHRSVSWYQQTPGQGLQFLFEYFSETQRNKGNFPGRFSGRQFSNSRSEMNVSTLELGDSALYLCASSGVEGAHEQYFGPGTRLTVT.

This clone was observed once. The chain couples TRBV19 to TRBJ1-1, with 11 bases aligning to TRBD1. Germline CDR1 and CDR2: LNHDA and SQIVND (reference sequence). This CDR3 comprises 16 residues. The J segment lost 2 bases and the V segment lost 5 bases, leaving 7 bases of the junction unmatched. CDR3 sequence reads: CASSPGTGGFNTEAFF. Written as DNA, the CDR3 is TGTGCCAGTAGTCCCGGGACAGGGGGATTTAACACTGAAGCTTTCTTT. Based on the CDR3 plus reference TRBV19 and TRBJ1-1, the full variable domain is DGGITQSPKYLFRKEGQNVTLSCEQNLNHDAMYWYRQDPGQGLRLIYYSQIVNDFQKGDIAEGYSVSREKKESFPLTVTSAQKNPTAFYLCASSPGTGGFNTEAFFGQGTRLTVV.

The chain couples TRBV13 to TRBJ1-1; 10 bases line up with TRBD1. CDR1 is PRHDT, CDR2 FYEKMQ, per germline (reference sequence). CDR3 length: 17 residues. V shed 0 bases, J shed 4 bases, and the junction held 8 bases outside the gene matches. CDR3: CASSLGLTGGGGTEAFF. The CDR3 DNA sequence: TGTGCCAGCAGCTTAGGTTTGACAGGGGGCGGTGGCACTGAAGCTTTCTTT.

The chain couples TRBV5-1 to TRBJ1-2; TRBD1 matches 11 bases. V dropped 0 bases and J dropped 3; count of bases not matched to a gene: 4. The CDR3 is 16 amino acids. Per germline, CDR1 SGHRS and CDR2 YFSETQ. CDR3 region: CASSLGTGGADYGYTF. The DNA of the CDR3 is TGCGCCAGCAGCTTGGGGACAGGGGGCGCAGACTATGGCTACACCTTC.

Of note for this clone: Other DNA sequences of this sample code for an identical CDR3. The rearrangement uses TRBV3-1 (or the pseudogene TRBV3-2) and TRBJ2-3, with TRBD2 identical over 8 bases. The germline V gene has CDR1 LGHDT and CDR2 YNNKEL (reference sequence). The ends lost 3 bases at V and 1 base at J; junction bases unmatched: 0. The CDR3 is made up of 14 amino acids. The CDR3 DNA is TGTGCCAGCAGCCAGCGGGGGGGCACAGATACGCAGTATTTT. It encodes CASSQRGGTDTQYF.

The V and J genes are TRBV6-5 and TRBJ2-3; possible D gene TRBD2, 6 bases. The V and J ends lost 6 bases and 2 bases respectively, with 15 bases between them. The CDR3 spans 15 residues. Germline V lookup: CDR1 MNHEY, CDR2 SVGAGI. This CDR3 is CASRRDWGNTDTQYF. The CDR3 nucleotides read TGTGCCAGCAGAAGGGACTGGGGAAACACAGATACGCAGTATTTT.

V gene TRBV19 combines with J gene TRBJ1-2; TRBD1 might be the D (5 bases). V was pared by 6 bases and J by 8 bases, with 10 bases between. The CDR3 is made up of 11 amino acids. Germline values: CDR1 LNHDA, CDR2 SQIVND (reference sequence). The CDR3 protein is CASRWQGGYTF. CDR3 sequence (DNA): TGTGCCAGTAGGTGGCAGGGCGGCTACACCTTC. Based on the CDR3 plus reference TRBV19 and TRBJ1-2, the full variable domain is DGGITQSPKYLFRKEGQNVTLSCEQNLNHDAMYWYRQDPGQGLRLIYYSQIVNDFQKGDIAEGYSVSREKKESFPLTVTSAQKNPTAFYLCASRWQGGYTFGSGTRLTVV.

The chain joins TRBV23-1 to TRBJ2-2, with TRBD2 matching 11 bases. TRBV23-1 is reported as an ORF; its role is uncertain. The CDR3 totals 18 residues. The V gene end was trimmed by 0 bases and the J gene end by 0 bases; junction bases not matched to a gene: 3. CDR3 nucleotides: TGCGCCAGCAGTCAATCTTCTAGCGGGGGGCCGAACACCGGGGAGCTGTTTTTT. This gives the protein CASSQSSSGGPNTGELFF.

The chain joins TRBV10-1 to TRBJ2-1, with TRBD2 identical over 13 bases. Trimming removed 5 bases from V and 4 bases from J; junction bases left unmatched: 8. This CDR3 comprises 17 residues. Germline assignment: CDR1 WNHNN and CDR2 SYGVQD (reference sequence). The CDR3 region has the DNA TGCGCCAGCAGTCCCGGACTAGCGGGGGACAATTACAATGAGCAGTTCTTC. It specifies CASSPGLAGDNYNEQFF.

The chain has TRBV6-5 and TRBJ2-2, with 7 bases aligning to TRBD1. The CDR3 extends over 15 amino acids. V lost 8 bases and J lost 3; bases outside the gene matches: 9. The germline V gene has CDR1 MNHEY and CDR2 SVGAGI. The CDR3 protein is CASYDQGVHTGELFF. CDR3 DNA sequence: TGTGCCAGCTACGACCAGGGGGTACACACCGGGGAGCTGTTTTTT.

The chain carries TRBV6-5 and TRBJ2-5; D perhaps matches TRBD2 (7 bases). Trimming left V 10 bases short and J 0 bases short, with 15 bases between. Germline lookup yields CDR1 MNHEY and CDR2 SVGAGI. This CDR3 is 14 amino acids long. The CDR3 spells CATDWGGHQETQYF. CDR3 sequence (DNA): TGTGCCACCGATTGGGGGGGCCACCAAGAGACCCAGTACTTC.

This clone has just one count. In DNA form, the CDR3 reads TGTGCCAGCAGCTTGCTCAATACAGGGGGCAGAGAGACCCAGTACTTC. Amino acid sequence: CASSLLNTGGRETQYF. The chain has TRBV5-5 and TRBJ2-5; TRBD1 aligns across 9 bases. The CDR3 has 16 residues. The V and J ends lost 1 base and 4 bases, in that order; junction bases with no gene match: 8. Germline values: CDR1 SGHKS, CDR2 YYEKEE (reference sequence).

The genes are TRBV19 and TRBJ2-3; no firm D call. Germline V CDR1 and CDR2: LNHDA, SQIVND (reference sequence). V was cut by 5 bases and J by 0 bases, with 6 bases left in between. This CDR3 region has 13 residues. CDR3 nucleotide sequence: TGTGCCAGTAGTCCCACTAGCACAGATACGCAGTATTTT. Its translation: CASSPTSTDTQYF.